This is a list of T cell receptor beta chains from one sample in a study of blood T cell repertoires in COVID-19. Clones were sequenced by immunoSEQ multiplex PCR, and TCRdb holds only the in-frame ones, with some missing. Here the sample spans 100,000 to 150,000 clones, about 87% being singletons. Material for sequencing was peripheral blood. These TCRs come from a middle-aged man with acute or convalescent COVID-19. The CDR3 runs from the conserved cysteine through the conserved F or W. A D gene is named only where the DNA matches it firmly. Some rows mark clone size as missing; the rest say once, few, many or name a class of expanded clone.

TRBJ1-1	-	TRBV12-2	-	CASRLPRTGTNTEAFF	TGTGCAAGTCGCTTACCTCGGACAGGGACGAACACTGAAGCTTTCTTT
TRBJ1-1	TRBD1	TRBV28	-	CASSLLGQGWSEAFF	TGTGCCAGCAGTTTATTGGGACAGGGTTGGTCTGAAGCTTTCTTT
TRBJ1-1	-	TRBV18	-	CASSLGQNTEAFF	TGTGCCAGCTCATTGGGACAGAACACTGAAGCTTTCTTT
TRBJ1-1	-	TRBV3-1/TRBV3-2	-	CASSRRQERTEAFF	TGTGCCAGCAGCCGGAGACAGGAGAGGACTGAAGCTTTCTTT
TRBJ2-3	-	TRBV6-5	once	CAGTGGRLGDTQYF	TGTGCCGGTACCGGGGGGCGACTTGGAGATACGCAGTATTTT
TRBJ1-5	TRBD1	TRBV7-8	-	CASSRVGQGQPQHF	TGTGCCAGCAGCCGAGTGGGACAGGGACAGCCCCAGCATTTT
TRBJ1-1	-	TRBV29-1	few	CSVQGNEVGAFF	TGCAGCGTACAGGGAAACGAGGTCGGAGCTTTCTTT
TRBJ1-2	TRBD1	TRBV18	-	CASSPTSGTGVGYTF	TGTGCCAGCTCACCCACGTCCGGGACAGGGGTAGGCTACACCTTC
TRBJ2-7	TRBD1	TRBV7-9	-	CASSLRDRGYEQYF	TGTGCCAGCAGCTTACGCGACAGGGGCTACGAGCAGTACTTC
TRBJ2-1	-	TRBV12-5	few	CASGDVPPRNEQFF	TGTGCTAGTGGAGATGTACCTCCGCGGAATGAGCAGTTCTTC
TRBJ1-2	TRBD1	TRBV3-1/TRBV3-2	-	CASLNTGGGGGYTF	TGTGCCAGTCTGAATACAGGGGGCGGAGGTGGCTACACCTTC
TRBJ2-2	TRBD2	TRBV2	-	CASSLAANTGELFF	TGTGCCAGCTCACTAGCGGCGAACACCGGGGAGCTGTTTTTT
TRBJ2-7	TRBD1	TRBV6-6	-	CASSPQGAGGYEQYF	TGTGCCAGCAGCCCCCAGGGGGCAGGAGGCTACGAGCAGTACTTC
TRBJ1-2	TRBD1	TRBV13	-	CASSLGTGGIGYTF	TGTGCCAGCAGCTTAGGGACAGGGGGCATCGGCTACACCTTC
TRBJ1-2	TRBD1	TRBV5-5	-	CASSSRTGDGYTF	TGTGCCAGCAGCTCCAGGACAGGGGATGGCTACACCTTC
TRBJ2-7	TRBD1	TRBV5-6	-	CASSLSRTGSYYEQYF	TGTGCCAGCAGCTTGAGTCGGACAGGGAGTTACTACGAGCAGTACTTC
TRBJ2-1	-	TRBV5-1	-	CASSFSVAQFF	TGCGCCAGCAGCTTCAGTGTGGCGCAGTTCTTC
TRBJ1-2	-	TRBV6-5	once	CASSPTVRYGYTF	TGTGCCAGCAGCCCCACGGTCCGCTATGGCTACACCTTC
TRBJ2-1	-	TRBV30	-	CAWTPIIIREQFF	TGTGCCTGGACCCCTATCATCATACGGGAGCAGTTCTTC
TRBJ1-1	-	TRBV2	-	CASSEAADSWGDTEAFF	TGTGCCAGCAGTGAAGCGGCGGATTCATGGGGAGACACTGAAGCTTTCTTT
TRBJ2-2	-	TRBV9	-	CASSVPAGRNTGELFF	TGTGCCAGCAGCGTCCCTGCGGGGCGCAACACCGGGGAGCTGTTTTTT
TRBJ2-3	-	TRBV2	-	CATLIIDTQYF	TGTGCCACCCTAATTATAGATACGCAGTATTTT
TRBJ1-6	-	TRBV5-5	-	CASSRGTANSPLHF	TGTGCCAGCAGCCGCGGGACGGCGAATTCACCCCTCCACTTT
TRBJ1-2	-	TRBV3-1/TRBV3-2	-	CASSRRGGYTF	TGTGCCAGCAGCCGAAGAGGTGGCTACACCTTC
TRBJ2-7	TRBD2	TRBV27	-	CASSAGSGYEQYF	TGTGCCAGCAGTGCGGGTAGCGGGTACGAGCAGTACTTC
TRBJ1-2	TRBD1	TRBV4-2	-	CASSQGQYYGYTF	TGTGCCAGCAGCCAGGGACAGTACTATGGCTACACCTTC
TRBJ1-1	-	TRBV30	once	CACTDRVGDTEAFF	TGTGCCTGTACTGATAGGGTAGGGGACACTGAAGCTTTCTTT
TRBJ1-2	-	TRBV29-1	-	CSVESQNYGYTF	TGCAGCGTTGAAAGTCAGAACTATGGCTACACCTTC
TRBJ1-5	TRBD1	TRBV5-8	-	CASSPRTGKANQPQHF	TGTGCCAGCAGCCCTAGGACAGGGAAGGCCAATCAGCCCCAGCATTTT
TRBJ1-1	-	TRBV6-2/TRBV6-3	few	CASSSDSKSFF	TGTGCCAGCAGCTCCGACAGTAAATCTTTCTTT
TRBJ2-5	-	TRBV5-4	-	CASSLDGQETQYF	TGTGCCAGCAGCTTAGACGGGCAAGAGACCCAGTACTTC